This T cell receptor (beta chain) stems from a study of T cells in Graves' hyperthyroidism and ophthalmopathy. This CDR3 comprises 14 residues. Germline assignment: CDR1 WSHSY and CDR2 SAAADI. V shed 8 bases and J shed 4 bases, with 14 bases lying between them. RNA transcripts gave rise to amplified TCR beta CDR3 regions. The TCR CDR3 was amplified in a first-round RT-PCR using the HTBI primer set. TCRdb fed the multiplex PCR reads into MiXCR, producing one record per CDR3 protein. Of roughly 500,000 distinct CDR3 sequences detected, around 43% appear once; the ten largest clones hold about 45%. The source is an adult woman with Graves' disease, either hyperthyroidism or ophthalmopathy (not recorded which). The sequenced material came from peripheral blood or thyroid tissue (not recorded which). The rearrangement links TRBV10-2 to TRBJ2-2; possible D gene TRBD2, 5 bases. The CDR3, as DNA: TGCGCCAGCCGGCCTTTAGGAGGCACCGGGGAGCTGTTTTTT. This sequence encodes CASRPLGGTGELFF.